The rows below give T cell receptor beta chains drawn from one sample of a study of CD8 T cells in ankylosing spondylitis. Each CDR3 protein gets one entry after TCRdb re-called the 5' RACE reads with MiXCR. This table has a few hundred thousand distinct CDR3 sequences, about a sixth appearing once. Sequencing was carried out using blood, either unsorted or a sorted T cell fraction (not recorded which). These receptor sequences come from a male donor with ankylosing spondylitis. The CDR3 runs from the conserved cysteine through the conserved F or W. Each record gives: J gene, V gene, clone size, D gene, CDR3 DNA, CDR3 protein. A D gene is named only where the DNA matches it firmly. The listing skips clone size in some rows; elsewhere it reads once, few, many or a size class.

j_call: TRBJ2-2; v_call: TRBV5-1; clone_size: .; d_call: TRBD1; cdr3_nt: TGCGCCAGCAGCTTGGCCGACAGGGCGGGCACCGGGGAGCTGTTTTTT; cdr3_aa: CASSLADRAGTGELFF
j_call: TRBJ2-7; v_call: TRBV27; clone_size: many; d_call: .; cdr3_nt: TGTGCCAGCAGTTTATCGGGCATCCTCTCCTACGAGCAGTACTTC; cdr3_aa: CASSLSGILSYEQYF
j_call: TRBJ1-1; v_call: TRBV6-1; clone_size: .; d_call: .; cdr3_nt: TGTGCCAGCAGCCTCGCGGGGAGGGCTAACACTGAAGCTTTCTTT; cdr3_aa: CASSLAGRANTEAFF
j_call: TRBJ1-2; v_call: TRBV3-1; clone_size: .; d_call: .; cdr3_nt: TGTGCCAGCAGCCAAGATCCTGGGCACTATGGCTACACCTTC; cdr3_aa: CASSQDPGHYGYTF
j_call: TRBJ2-5; v_call: TRBV20-1; clone_size: few; d_call: .; cdr3_nt: TGCAGTGCTAGAGATGAGGACAAACGGCGGGTACCCAAGGAGACCCAGTACTTC; cdr3_aa: CSARDEDKRRVPKETQYF
j_call: TRBJ1-6; v_call: TRBV12-3/TRBV12-4; clone_size: .; d_call: TRBD1; cdr3_nt: TGTGCCAGCAGCACAGGGGGGGATAATTCACCCCTCCACTTT; cdr3_aa: CASSTGGDNSPLHF
j_call: TRBJ2-2; v_call: TRBV12-3/TRBV12-4; clone_size: many; d_call: .; cdr3_nt: TGTGCCAGCAGCCGGGGGGCTAGCGGACTGATGGGGGAGCTGTTTTTT; cdr3_aa: CASSRGASGLMGELFF
j_call: TRBJ2-3; v_call: TRBV24-1; clone_size: .; d_call: TRBD1; cdr3_nt: TGTGCCACCAGTTTAGGGGGCGTGGATACGCAGTATTTT; cdr3_aa: CATSLGGVDTQYF
j_call: TRBJ1-1; v_call: TRBV29-1; clone_size: few; d_call: .; cdr3_nt: TGCAGCGTTGGGGGACGGTATGAACGGGCTGAAGCTTTCTTT; cdr3_aa: CSVGGRYERAEAFF
j_call: TRBJ1-1; v_call: TRBV9; clone_size: .; d_call: .; cdr3_nt: TGTGCCAGCAGCGCCCGACCGGGGGGCGCCAACACTGAAGCTTTCTTT; cdr3_aa: CASSARPGGANTEAFF
j_call: TRBJ2-2; v_call: TRBV2; clone_size: few; d_call: .; cdr3_nt: TGTGCCAGCAGTAAGACACAGGGAGTCCCCGGGGAGCTGTTTTTT; cdr3_aa: CASSKTQGVPGELFF
j_call: TRBJ1-5; v_call: TRBV12-3/TRBV12-4; clone_size: few; d_call: .; cdr3_nt: TGTGCCAGCAGTTTAGCGCGGGGCGGTTTTAGCAATCAGCCCCAGCATTTT; cdr3_aa: CASSLARGGFSNQPQHF
j_call: TRBJ1-4; v_call: TRBV6-1; clone_size: few; d_call: .; cdr3_nt: TGTGCCAGCAAAACCGACGGGGGCAATGAAAAACTGTTTTTT; cdr3_aa: CASKTDGGNEKLFF
j_call: TRBJ1-4; v_call: TRBV4-1; clone_size: .; d_call: TRBD1; cdr3_nt: TGCGCCAGCAGCCAAGTGGCGACAGGGAATGAAAAACTGTTTTTT; cdr3_aa: CASSQVATGNEKLFF
j_call: TRBJ2-3; v_call: TRBV5-1; clone_size: .; d_call: TRBD2; cdr3_nt: TGCGCCAGCAGCCCTAGGGGGACTAGCGGTAGCACAGATACGCAGTATTTT; cdr3_aa: CASSPRGTSGSTDTQYF
j_call: TRBJ1-1; v_call: TRBV6-5; clone_size: .; d_call: .; cdr3_nt: TGTGCCAGCAGTTACTCATTAGGTTCGCAGCCGAACACTGAAGCTTTCTTT; cdr3_aa: CASSYSLGSQPNTEAFF